This T cell receptor (beta chain) was recorded in a study of multiple sclerosis patients with progressive multifocal leukoencephalopathy. Regarding the study as a whole: PML-onset expanded TRB clones were detectable before and during natalizumab therapy.

Time point given: about a year of natalizumab therapy. Multiple sclerosis patients on natalizumab who never developed PML served as longitudinally sampled controls. Trimming removed 1 base from V and 5 bases from J, with 14 bases in between. The CDR3 is 15 residues long. Per germline, CDR1 SGHVS and CDR2 FNYEAQ. The table came from immunoSEQ multiplex PCR; TCRdb's copy has only in-frame clones and leaves some out. In the table there are about 25,000 clones, roughly 90% of which are singletons. Comments on this clone: No antigen is known for it.

The chain is built from TRBV7-6 and TRBJ1-2; D is unresolved. Here the sequenced sample was PBMCs, taken from a patient treated with natalizumab. The sequence was collected from a man under 40 with multiple sclerosis. Here the CDR3 reads CASSLGVKGGYGYTF. CDR3 nucleotides: TGTGCCAGCAGCTTAGGAGTAAAGGGAGGATATGGCTACACCTTC.